Listed here are 25 T cell receptor beta chains from one sample, sequenced in a study of T cell responses to AZD1222 COVID-19 vaccine. Sequencing was performed with immunoSEQ multiplex PCR; in TCRdb, only in-frame clones are kept and a portion is missing. In the table there are roughly 93,000 clones, about 86% of which are singletons. The sequences come from peripheral blood, collected on day 0 of AZD1222 vaccination. All receptors derive from an adult in good health.

The chain couples TRBV19 to TRBJ2-2; 10 bases map to TRBD2. Germline CDR1 reads LNHDA; CDR2 reads SQIVND (reference sequence). The CDR3 runs 16 residues. The ends lost 7 bases at V and 2 bases at J; junction bases unmatched: 7. The CDR3 sequence: CASTLRTSGNTGELFF. The CDR3 region has the DNA TGTGCCAGTACCCTCCGGACTAGCGGTAACACCGGGGAGCTGTTTTTT.

This rearrangement joins TRBV5-1 to TRBJ2-3; 12 bases are shared with TRBD2. V was clipped by 4 bases and J by 1 base; unmatched bases: 7. The CDR3 is 17 amino acids. CDR1 and CDR2 (germline): SGHRS, YFSETQ. CDR3 residues: CASSPRLAGVRTDTQYF. In DNA form, the CDR3 reads TGCGCCAGCAGCCCTAGACTAGCGGGGGTTCGCACAGATACGCAGTATTTT.

The J gene is TRBJ2-3, the V gene TRBV3-1 (or the pseudogene TRBV3-2), with D hard to call. V lost 2 bases and J lost 0, with 9 bases in between. There are 15 residues in the CDR3. Germline V gene sequence: CDR1 LGHDT, CDR2 YNNKEL (reference sequence). CDR3 sequence (DNA): TGTGCCAGCAGCCAATTCAGGACCAGCACAGATACGCAGTATTTT. Its protein is CASSQFRTSTDTQYF.

V and J are TRBV3-1 (or the pseudogene TRBV3-2) and TRBJ2-5, with 9 bases that match TRBD2. The length of the CDR3 is 15 residues. With 1 base clipped from V and 4 bases from J, the junction kept 4 bases outside the gene matches. Looked up from germline, CDR1 is LGHDT and CDR2 is YNNKEL (reference sequence). The CDR3 nucleotides read TGTGCCAGCAGCCAAGCCCCGACTAGCGGAGAGACCCAGTACTTC. Amino acids: CASSQAPTSGETQYF.

In DNA, the CDR3 is TGTGCCAGCAGCCAACTGGGCACTGAAGCTTTCTTT. Translation: CASSQLGTEAFF. The chain carries TRBV3-1 (or the pseudogene TRBV3-2) and TRBJ1-1; D not certain. The CDR3 loop spans 12 amino acids. Deletions cut 2 bases from V and 4 bases from J, with 5 bases between. Germline-derived CDR1 and CDR2 are LGHDT and YNNKEL (reference sequence).

The chain couples TRBV9 to TRBJ1-3; D may be TRBD1 (5 bases). This CDR3 contains 17 residues. Germline CDR1 is SGDLS and CDR2 is YYNGEE. V lost 0 bases to trimming and J lost 0 bases, with 13 bases between them. Written as DNA, the CDR3 is TGTGCCAGCAGCGTAGGGGGCACTACCCGCTCTGGAAACACCATATATTTT. The encoded protein is CASSVGGTTRSGNTIYF.

This chain links TRBV30 with TRBJ1-1; D is unclear. Trimming shortened V by 0 bases and J by 2 bases, and 7 bases separated the two germline ends. The CDR3 has 13 residues. From germline, CDR1 is GTSNPN and CDR2 SVGIG (reference sequence). The CDR3 bases are TGTGCCTGGAGTGTACTTAGAAACACTGAAGCTTTCTTT. Protein sequence: CAWSVLRNTEAFF.

The rearrangement joins TRBV7-2 to TRBJ2-7; no clear D. V shed 5 bases and J shed 6 bases, with 20 bases lying between them. Germline CDR1 is SGHTA and CDR2 is FQGNSA. The CDR3 is 15 residues long. Here the CDR3 reads CASSPGVSSGREQYF. In DNA, the CDR3 is TGTGCCAGCAGCCCCGGAGTGAGCTCTGGGCGCGAGCAGTACTTC.

Turning to this clone: A much larger clone lies one base from this, so it may be a read error. The rearrangement joins TRBV11-3 to TRBJ1-1; D unclear. The CDR3 has 13 residues. V was trimmed by 3 bases and J by 1 base, leaving 6 bases between them. Germline assignment: CDR1 SGHNT and CDR2 YENEEA. CDR3 DNA: TGTGCCAGCAGCTTTAAGGGGAACACTGAAGCTTTCTTT. Translation gives CASSFKGNTEAFF.

J is TRBJ1-2 and V is TRBV6-1, with no clear D. The V gene lost 2 bases and the J gene lost 4 bases, with 14 bases spanning the gap. CDR3 size: 15 residues. Germline V gene lookup returns CDR1 MNHNS and CDR2 SASEGT. The CDR3 coding sequence is TGTGCCAGCAGTGAATTGGGAGGGAAGGTCTATGGCTACACCTTC. The encoded protein is CASSELGGKVYGYTF.

V is TRBV21-1 and J is TRBJ1-1. TRBV21-1 is designated a pseudogene. CDR3 length: 13 residues. The DNA for the CDR3 is TGTGCCAGCAGTCAAAAGGGGACGGTCGAGGCTTTCTTT. This encodes CASSQKGTVEAFF.

This chain connects TRBV29-1 to TRBJ1-1; 7 nucleotides line up with TRBD1. The CDR3 extends over 13 amino acids. The J segment lost 0 bases and the V segment lost 7 bases, leaving 5 bases of the junction unmatched. Germline V gene lookup returns CDR1 SQVTM and CDR2 ANQGSEA. The CDR3 coding sequence is TGCAGCGCCCCGGGACAGATGAACACTGAAGCTTTCTTT. Translating gives CSAPGQMNTEAFF.

V is TRBV11-2 and J is TRBJ2-3; 7 bases align to TRBD1. This CDR3 spans 15 amino acids. J was trimmed by 3 bases and V by 3 bases; bases with no gene match: 6. Germline V gene sequence: CDR1 SGHAT, CDR2 FQNNGV. CDR3: CASSFATGRTDTQYF. Here the CDR3 DNA reads TGTGCCAGCAGCTTTGCGACAGGGCGGACAGATACGCAGTATTTT. The full variable domain, rest sourced from reference TRBV11-2 and TRBJ2-3, is EAGVAQSPRYKIIEKRQSVAFWCNPISGHATLYWYQQILGQGPKLLIQFQNNGVVDDSQLPKDRFSAERLKGVDSTLKIQPAKLEDSAVYLCASSFATGRTDTQYFGPGTRLTVL.

The chain links TRBV5-5 to TRBJ1-4, with D perhaps matching TRBD1 (6 bases). Germline-derived CDR1 and CDR2 are SGHKS and YYEKEE (reference sequence). This CDR3 spans 14 amino acids. The V end lost 3 bases, the J end lost 4 bases, and 10 bases lay between the germline ends. CDR3 nucleotides: TGTGCCAGCAGCTCAGGGGCCATTAATGAAAAACTGTTTTTT. Translation: CASSSGAINEKLFF.

The rearrangement links TRBV9 to TRBJ1-2; 11 bases fit TRBD1. The CDR3 is 15 amino acids. V shed 3 bases and J 4 bases; nucleotides not matched to a gene: 5. Germline V lookup: CDR1 SGDLS, CDR2 YYNGEE. The CDR3, as DNA: TGTGCCAGCAGCGCCCCCGGGACAGGGGGCTATGGCTACACCTTC. It translates to CASSAPGTGGYGYTF.

In this sample, this clone turned up once. This rearrangement joins TRBV10-1 to TRBJ2-2, with 7 positions matching TRBD2. V shed 4 bases, J shed 8 bases, and the junction held 7 bases outside the gene matches. Germline assignment: CDR1 WNHNN and CDR2 SYGVQD (reference sequence). The CDR3 has 14 amino acids. The CDR3, as DNA: TGCGCCAGCAGTGCCCAGCGGGGCAGGGGGGAGCTGTTTTTT. Its protein is CASSAQRGRGELFF.

The chain uses TRBV4-1 and TRBJ1-5; D perhaps matches TRBD1 (6 bases). The CDR3 sequence is 21 residues long. Germline V gene data show CDR1 as MGHRA and CDR2 as YSYEKL. V gave up 0 bases and J gave up 4 bases, with 28 bases separating them. CDR3 coding DNA: TGCGCCAGCAGCCAAGATCTCGGATGGGGGGCCCAATGGGCCGATAATCAGCCCCAGCATTTT. Translated, it gives CASSQDLGWGAQWADNQPQHF.

This clone came up once. The genes are TRBV29-1 and TRBJ1-1; D perhaps matches TRBD1 (5 bases). The V gene lost 8 bases and the J gene lost 4 bases, with 17 bases spanning the gap. This CDR3 has 13 residues. CDR1 SQVTM and CDR2 ANQGSEA come from the germline V gene. The CDR3 reads CSSVGGLGTEAFF. The CDR3 nucleotides are TGCAGCTCCGTGGGGGGGTTAGGCACTGAAGCTTTCTTT.

This clone was recorded only once. This rearrangement joins TRBV6-5 to TRBJ2-1, with 8 bases fitting TRBD2. Trimming cost V 6 bases and J 3 bases; bases outside gene matches: 4. Germline lookup yields CDR1 MNHEY and CDR2 SVGAGI. CDR3 size: 14 residues. CDR3 in amino acids: CASRGAGVYNEQFF. DNA of the CDR3: TGTGCCAGCAGGGGAGCGGGAGTCTACAATGAGCAGTTCTTC.

V gene TRBV29-1 combines with J gene TRBJ2-5; D uncertain. CDR1 and CDR2 from the germline V gene are SQVTM and ANQGSEA. CDR3 length: 12 amino acids. Between the trimmed V and J ends, which lost 2 bases and 7 bases, there was a span of 11 bases. This CDR3 reads CSVESGSGTQYF. The DNA of the CDR3 is TGCAGCGTTGAATCGGGTTCGGGGACCCAGTACTTC.

The V and J genes are TRBV4-2 and TRBJ1-5; D is undetermined. The germline V and J ends were trimmed by 2 bases and 4 bases, with 15 bases remaining between them. Germline CDR1 is LGHNA and CDR2 is YNFKEQ. The CDR3 is 16 residues long. In nucleotides, the CDR3 is TGTGCCAGCAGCCAACAACCCGGAGCTGTAAATCAGCCCCAGCATTTT. Amino acid sequence: CASSQQPGAVNQPQHF.

The chain joins TRBV7-2 to TRBJ2-5; a weak D match, TRBD1 (5 bases). The CDR3 contains 14 residues. Looked up from germline, CDR1 is SGHTA and CDR2 is FQGNSA. V lost 2 bases, J lost 5 bases, and 12 bases lay in between. CDR3 in amino acids: CASSLSRVWETQYF. The CDR3, as DNA: TGTGCCAGCAGCTTAAGCAGGGTGTGGGAGACCCAGTACTTC.

This clone has just a few counts. The V and J genes are TRBV6-5 and TRBJ2-5; D is perhaps TRBD1 (6 bases). V was shortened by 0 bases and J by 2 bases, with 7 bases between the two germline ends. Germline loops: CDR1 MNHEY, CDR2 SVGAGI. The CDR3 spans 14 residues. The CDR3 loop is CASSYSTGQETQYF. The CDR3 DNA is TGTGCCAGCAGTTACTCGACAGGACAAGAGACCCAGTACTTC.

This clone has only a few counts. V gene TRBV5-4 combines with J gene TRBJ1-1; tentatively, D is TRBD1 (5 bases). Germline V gene lookup returns CDR1 SGHNT and CDR2 YYREEE (reference sequence). V lost 1 base to trimming and J lost 3 bases, with 13 bases between them. CDR3 length: 15 amino acids. DNA of the CDR3: TGTGCCAGCAGCTTGCCAGGGAGTGTCGACACTGAAGCTTTCTTT. It specifies CASSLPGSVDTEAFF. The variable domain in full, with the rest retrieved from reference TRBV5-4 and TRBJ1-1, is ETGVTQSPTHLIKTRGQQVTLRCSSQSGHNTVSWYQQALGQGPQFIFQYYREEENGRGNFPPRFSGLQFPNYSSELNVNALELDDSALYLCASSLPGSVDTEAFFGQGTRLTVV.

This clone was recorded only once. The CDR3 DNA sequence: TGTGCCAGCAGCCCCTGGGGGAGGGGGAGGTCATTGGTAGAAAAACTGTTTTTT. Translated: CASSPWGRGRSLVEKLFF. The rearrangement uses TRBV7-2 and TRBJ1-4; tentative D call: TRBD1 (6 bases). V lost 5 bases to trimming and J lost 8 bases, with 27 bases between them. CDR1 is SGHTA, CDR2 FQGNSA, per germline. The CDR3 sequence is 18 residues long.